A single T cell receptor (beta chain) is shown here with its context. It has no known antigen specificity. The input lacks base qualities; no much larger clone sits a single base away. The immunoSEQ Assay, a bias-controlled multiplex PCR, was used to amplify TCRbeta CDR3 regions from genomic DNA. The source study handled its data this way. The number of nucleated cells in each sample was estimated by amplification of reference gene primers within the assay. To quantify the absolute abundance of each unique TCRbeta CDR3 rearrangement, sequence reads were collapsed and filtered. For each sample, productive Simpson clonality was calculated as the square root of Simpson's diversity index across productive rearrangements. In TCRdb, the immuneACCESS table is reduced to in-frame sequences with V and J assigned. These tables do not hold every clone; where another copy was compared, an unresolved V gene accounts for under half, and the others remain unexplained. V and J calls and clone size follow that table, whereas D and trimming were derived from the DNA. Within this sample are some 140,000 clones, with about four fifths of them counted one time only. More than 1.4% of the sample belongs to the ten largest clones.

Each collaborating institution followed its own protocols to collect whole blood in K2EDTA tubes. For TCRbeta analysis, collaborators shipped samples in one of three forms: frozen whole blood, isolated PBMCs, or DNA extracted from either of those sample types. The data stem from a study of blood T cell repertoires in COVID-19 (dated by TCRdb to 2020 to 2021). Broadly, across the study: The collaborator samples originated in the United States, Italy and Spain and spanned the acute and convalescent phases of COVID-19. HLA class I and class II types, where available, came from metadata supplied by the sample provider rather than from assay-based typing. The samples were drawn from the first 160 participants of the ongoing ImmuneRACE study and from over a thousand subjects provided by 6 global collaborators. A freely available public database, intended as a resource for researchers studying the immune response to SARS-CoV-2, is where the repertoires were released. The prospective study material was composed of cDNA or gDNA derived from T cells, B-cell-depleted T cells, or PBMCs. The sample metadata nearly always contained a de-identified subject ID, COVID-19 status, age in years and sex. The dataset comprised deeply sampled blood TCRbeta repertoires from subjects exposed to, actively infected with, or recovered from COVID-19. The research as a whole found: The amount of clinical and demographic metadata varied by source and participant and was provided uncurated.

The sequence was obtained from a man aged 55 to 70 with acute or convalescent COVID-19. Sequencing was performed on peripheral blood.

This receptor carries the CDR3 CAILRQGPSYGYTF. The DNA sequence follows: TGTGCCATCCTAAGACAGGGGCCCAGCTATGGCTACACCTTC. This chain is built from TRBV10-3 and TRBJ1-2, with 8 bases aligning to TRBD1. Ends trimmed: V by 8 bases, J by 4 bases; bases unmatched to a gene: 9. The CDR3 sequence holds 14 residues, the cysteine and phenylalanine included. The kept DNA is CDR3 alone, 42 bases in frame from the first base. For CDR1 and CDR2, the germline V gene lists ENHRY and SYGVKD.